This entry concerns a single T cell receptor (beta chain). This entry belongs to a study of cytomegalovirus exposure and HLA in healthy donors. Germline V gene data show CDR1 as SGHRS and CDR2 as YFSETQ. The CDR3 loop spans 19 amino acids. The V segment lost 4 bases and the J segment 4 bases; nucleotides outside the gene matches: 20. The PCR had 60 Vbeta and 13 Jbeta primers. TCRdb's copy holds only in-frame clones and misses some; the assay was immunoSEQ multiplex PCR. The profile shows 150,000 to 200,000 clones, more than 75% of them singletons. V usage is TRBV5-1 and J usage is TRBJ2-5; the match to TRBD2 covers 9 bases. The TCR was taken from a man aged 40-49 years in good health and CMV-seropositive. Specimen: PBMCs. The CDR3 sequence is CASSGAAVAGVGRGETQYF. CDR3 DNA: TGCGCCAGCAGCGGGGCTGCGGTAGCGGGAGTAGGACGGGGAGAGACCCAGTACTTC.